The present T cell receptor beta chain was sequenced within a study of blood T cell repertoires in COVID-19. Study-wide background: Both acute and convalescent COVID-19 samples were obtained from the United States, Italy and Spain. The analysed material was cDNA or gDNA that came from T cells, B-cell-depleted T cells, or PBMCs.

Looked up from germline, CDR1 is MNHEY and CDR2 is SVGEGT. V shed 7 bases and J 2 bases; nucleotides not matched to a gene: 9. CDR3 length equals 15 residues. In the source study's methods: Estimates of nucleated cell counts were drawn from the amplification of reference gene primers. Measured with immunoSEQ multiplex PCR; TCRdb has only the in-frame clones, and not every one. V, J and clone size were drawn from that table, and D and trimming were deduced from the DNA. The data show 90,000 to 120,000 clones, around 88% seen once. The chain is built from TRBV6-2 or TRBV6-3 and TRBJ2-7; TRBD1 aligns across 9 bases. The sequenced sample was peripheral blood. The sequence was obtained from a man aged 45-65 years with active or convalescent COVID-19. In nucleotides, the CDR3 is TGTGCCAGCACCCCAATGAGGACAGGGGCCTACGAGCAGTACTTC. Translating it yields CASTPMRTGAYEQYF.